This T cell receptor beta chain comes out of a study of cytomegalovirus exposure and HLA in healthy donors. Points from the study as a whole: Indistinguishability led to the exclusion of some V segments, TRBV6-2 and TRBV6-3 included. A few CMV-associated chains were confirmed in vitro to be specific for CMV antigens. Trimming of TCR beta V- and J-genes showed a link, identified in a later analysis, to a missense DCLRE1C variant. The study designated 150 to 200 TCR beta chains cytomegalovirus-associated.

Comment on this clone: Its matching antigen is unknown.

13 Jbeta primers and 60 Vbeta primers were used for the PCR. Generated by immunoSEQ multiplex PCR, the TCRdb table keeps only in-frame clones and is missing some. This repertoire shows 100,000 to 150,000 clones, about 80% found once; its top ten account for 1%. Per germline, CDR1 SGHAT and CDR2 FQNNGV. The V end was cut by 5 bases, the J end by 4 bases, with 17 bases between. CDR3 length: 15 amino acids. Sequencing used PBMCs. J is TRBJ2-5 and V is TRBV11-2; a weak D match, TRBD2 (5 bases). The sequence derives from a man in his forties or fifties in good health and CMV-seronegative. CDR3 loop: CASSPRPGWRETQYF. CDR3 bases: TGTGCCAGCAGCCCCCGCCCGGGGTGGCGAGAGACCCAGTACTTC.